This entry lists 14 T cell receptor beta chains sequenced from one sample in a study of blood T cells in healthy people across ages. Next came a second PCR, run for about 7 to 12 cycles, which used a sample-barcoded 5' primer along with a J-beta primer mix. Each CDR3 protein is one row after TCRdb ran MiXCR on the 5' RACE reads. The repertoire holds 910,000 or so distinct CDR3 sequences, with roughly 51% as singletons. Sequences were obtained from blood. The receptor set was obtained from a woman aged 55-70 years in good health.

The chain couples TRBV15 to TRBJ2-5; no clear D gene. This CDR3 is built from 14 residues. Germline V gives CDR1 LNHNV, CDR2 YYDKDF (reference sequence). V lost 3 bases and J 3 bases, leaving 11 bases between the germline ends. This CDR3 reads CATSSWGSKETQYF. CDR3 DNA sequence: TGTGCCACCAGCAGTTGGGGTAGCAAAGAGACCCAGTACTTC.

V is TRBV6-2 or TRBV6-3 and J is TRBJ2-7; D possibly corresponds to TRBD2 (6 bases). The DNA end is a closer match to TRBJ2-5, so the J assignment may be wrong. The CDR3 sequence is 16 residues long. Looked up from germline, CDR1 is MNHEY and CDR2 is SVGEGT. In DNA, the CDR3 is TGTGCCAGCAGTTATTATCAGACTTGGCGGGGAGAGACCCAGTACTTC. Translating it yields CASSYYQTWRGETQYF.

This clonotype was detected only a few times. The V call is TRBV5-5, the J call TRBJ2-1, with D possibly being TRBD1 (6 bases). This CDR3 is 15 amino acids long. Germline loops: CDR1 SGHKS, CDR2 YYEKEE (reference sequence). The germline V and J ends were trimmed by 6 bases and 2 bases, with 15 bases remaining between them. CDR3 sequence: CASKDSPDPYNEQFF. Written as DNA, the CDR3 is TGTGCCAGCAAGGACAGCCCGGATCCCTACAATGAGCAGTTCTTC.

The chain has TRBV7-9 and TRBJ2-3; D is uncertain. Germline CDR1 reads SEHNR; CDR2 reads FQNEAQ (reference sequence). V lost 4 bases, J lost 4 bases, and 6 bases lay in between. This CDR3 comprises 12 residues. The CDR3 here is CASSSQPDTQYF. The CDR3 bases are TGTGCCAGCAGCTCACAGCCAGATACGCAGTATTTT.

V gene TRBV5-1 combines with J gene TRBJ2-3; D is uncertain. V was pared by 4 bases and J by 4 bases, with 13 bases between. The germline CDR1 and CDR2 sequences are SGHRS and YFSETQ. This CDR3 is built from 14 residues. The CDR3 bases are TGCGCCAGCAGCAATGGTAGGTCGGCAGATACGCAGTATTTT. Its translation is CASSNGRSADTQYF. The complete variable domain, with remaining parts taken from reference TRBV5-1 and TRBJ2-3, reads KAGVTQTPRYLIKTRGQQVTLSCSPISGHRSVSWYQQTPGQGLQFLFEYFSETQRNKGNFPGRFSGRQFSNSRSEMNVSTLELGDSALYLCASSNGRSADTQYFGPGTRLTVL.

This clonotype was seen a few times. The genes are TRBV20-1 and TRBJ2-1; TRBD2 aligns across 10 bases. The germline V gene has CDR1 DFQATT and CDR2 SNEGSKA (reference sequence). Unmatched junction bases numbered 5, after V lost 5 bases and J lost 7 bases. The CDR3 is 13 amino acids. The CDR3: CSAPSGSRNEQFF. DNA for the CDR3: TGCAGTGCTCCTAGCGGGAGCAGGAATGAGCAGTTCTTC.

This clonotype was seen only a few times. V gene TRBV6-2 or TRBV6-3 combines with J gene TRBJ2-7; D may be TRBD1 (5 bases). The CDR3 covers 14 residues. Trimming cost V 7 bases and J 6 bases, with 19 bases left between them. Per germline, CDR1 MNHEY and CDR2 SVGEGT. Written as DNA, the CDR3 is TGTGCCAGCACCTCTCAGGGTCCGTATCCCGAGCAGTACTTC. It specifies CASTSQGPYPEQYF.

The rearrangement uses TRBV6-2 or TRBV6-3 and TRBJ2-5; 14 bases align to TRBD2. The DNA matches TRBJ2-7 better at its end, which makes the J call doubtful. Germline V gene sequence: CDR1 MNHEY, CDR2 SVGEGT. The CDR3 loop spans 13 amino acids. The CDR3 coding sequence is TGTGCCATCGGGGGACTAGCGGGAGACGAGCAGTACTTC. Its protein is CAIGGLAGDEQYF.

This chain links TRBV25-1 with TRBJ1-1; D gene unclear. The length of the CDR3 is 15 residues. V was clipped by 1 base and J by 0 bases, with 9 bases between them. Germline V CDR1 and CDR2: MGHDK, SYGVNS. The CDR3 region has the DNA TGTGCCAGCAGTGAATGGCAGAGTATGAACACTGAAGCTTTCTTT. Translating it yields CASSEWQSMNTEAFF.

The genes are TRBV11-2 and TRBJ2-3, with 9 bases lining up with TRBD1. The germline V gene has CDR1 SGHAT and CDR2 FQNNGV. J was trimmed by 6 bases and V by 3 bases; bases with no gene match: 7. The CDR3 covers 15 residues. CDR3 in DNA: TGTGCCAGCAGCTTGCGGGACAGGGCGGGCGATACGCAGTATTTT. Amino acid sequence: CASSLRDRAGDTQYF.

This clonotype was counted only a few times. This sequence joins TRBV6-5 and TRBJ2-5; 10 nucleotides line up with TRBD1. V shed 4 bases and J 5 bases; nucleotides not matched to a gene: 7. Germline-derived CDR1 and CDR2 are MNHEY and SVGAGI. The CDR3 is 15 residues long. Written as DNA, the CDR3 is TGTGCCAGCAGTTGGGGGGACAGGGGATGGGAGACCCAGTACTTC. Protein product: CASSWGDRGWETQYF.

There are many counts of this clonotype. This chain uses TRBV7-6 with TRBJ2-5; TRBD2 matches at 13 bases. Losses at the gene ends were 5 bases for V and 5 bases for J; bases not matched to a gene: 8. Looked up from germline, CDR1 is SGHVS and CDR2 is FNYEAQ. CDR3 length: 16 residues. The CDR3 reads CASSPTSGRARETQYF. The CDR3 nucleotides read TGTGCCAGCAGCCCTACTAGCGGGAGGGCCAGGGAGACCCAGTACTTC.

The gene calls are TRBV12-3 or TRBV12-4 and TRBJ2-7; D is undetermined. Near its end, the DNA agrees better with TRBJ2-5, so the J call may be wrong. The CDR3 runs 14 residues. In DNA, the CDR3 is TGTGCCAGCAGTTTAGCGCTTAAGTGGGTGACCCAGTACTTC. Its protein product is CASSLALKWVTQYF.

A word on this clonotype: Its ends do not fully match the called genes, so a read error is possible. The genes are TRBV27 and TRBJ1-6; 8 bases are a match to TRBD1. The germline CDR1 and CDR2 sequences are MNHEY and SMNVEV (reference sequence). There are 15 residues in the CDR3. The CDR3 here is CACSSPGQGNSPLHF. The DNA of the CDR3 is TGTGCCTGCAGTTCGCCTGGACAGGGAAATTCACCCCTCCACTTT.